This TCR beta chain emerged from a study of cytomegalovirus exposure and HLA in healthy donors. Study-wide results and limits: Sequencing likely caused a cluster of highly shared sequence variants. When analyzed later, a missense DCLRE1C variant was found to be linked to TCR beta V- and J-gene trimming.

Primers: 60 Vbeta forward and 13 Jbeta reverse. TCRdb's table, derived via immunoSEQ multiplex PCR, lists solely in-frame clones and lacks some. The profile covers about 210,000 clones, with 82% appearing a single time and nearly 6% taken by the ten largest. In the case of this clone: Its antigen remains unidentified.

This CDR3 region has 13 residues. The V gene's germline CDR1 is SQVTM and CDR2 ANQGSEA. V was cut by 5 bases and J by 4 bases, with 14 bases left in between. V gene TRBV29-1 combines with J gene TRBJ1-2, with D possibly being TRBD1 (5 bases). The sequenced material came from PBMCs. The clonotype was recovered from a man aged 40-49 years in good health and CMV-seropositive. The CDR3 DNA follows: TGCAGCGTTCCAAGCAGGGTCGGCTATGGCTACACCTTC. Amino acid sequence: CSVPSRVGYGYTF.